The clone carrying this T cell receptor (beta chain) has ten or more counts. The antigen remains unidentified. The data belong to a study of post-analysis software for immune sequencing data. On the study more broadly: The courses of disease that were included comprised relapsing-remitting, secondary progressive and progressive-relapsing multiple sclerosis.

The V end lost 6 bases, the J end lost 2 bases, and 20 bases lay between the germline ends. The CDR3 has 16 residues. Broader study findings: About 5 TRBV segments appeared more often in patients than in controls, and TRBV5-6, TRBV5-1 and TRBV20-1 were among these.

TCR beta libraries were prepared from cDNA with unique molecular identifiers. With roughly 0.85 to 11 million T cells as the source, a few hundred thousand cDNA molecules resulted. One entry per CDR3 protein results from TCRdb running MiXCR on the PCR reads. This table holds about 200,000 distinct CDR3 sequences, 25% to 30% found once. This chain joins TRBV12-3 or TRBV12-4 and TRBJ2-7; perhaps TRBD2 as D (6 bases). The TCR sequence derives from a girl aged 2 to 17 with multiple sclerosis. Sequencing used blood. In DNA, the CDR3 is TGTGCCAGCAGATATCGACTAGAGAAACCCACCTACGAGCAGTACTTC. This sequence encodes CASRYRLEKPTYEQYF.